This record covers a single TCR beta chain. The data were produced by immunoSEQ multiplex PCR, yet TCRdb's version contains in-frame clones alone and is incomplete. The sample has 150,000 or so clones; roughly nine tenths are singletons. This specimen belongs to a study of blood T cell repertoires in COVID-19. Sequences were obtained from peripheral blood. The receptor's source is a woman in her seventies with COVID-19, enrolled during active disease.

The CDR3 loop reads CASKETGGSYEQYF. Here the CDR3 DNA reads TGTGCCAGCAAGGAGACAGGGGGCTCTTACGAGCAGTACTTC. The chain recombines TRBV6-5 with TRBJ2-7; 10 bases align to TRBD1. Germline CDR1 MNHEY, CDR2 SVGAGI. This CDR3 is built from 14 residues. Trimming at V came to 7 bases and at J to 4 bases, leaving 7 bases not matched to a gene.